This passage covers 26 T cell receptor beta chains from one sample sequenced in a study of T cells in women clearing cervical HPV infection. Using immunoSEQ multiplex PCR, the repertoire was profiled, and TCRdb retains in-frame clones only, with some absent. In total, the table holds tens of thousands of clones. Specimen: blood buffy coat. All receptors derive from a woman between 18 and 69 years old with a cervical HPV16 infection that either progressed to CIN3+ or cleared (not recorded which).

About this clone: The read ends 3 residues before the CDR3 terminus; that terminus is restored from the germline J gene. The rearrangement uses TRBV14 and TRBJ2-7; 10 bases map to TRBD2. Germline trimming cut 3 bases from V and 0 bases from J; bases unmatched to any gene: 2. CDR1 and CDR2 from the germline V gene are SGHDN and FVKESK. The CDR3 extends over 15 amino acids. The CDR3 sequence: CASSQGLASSYEQYF. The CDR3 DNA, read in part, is TGTGCCAGCAGCCAGGGACTAGCGAGCTCCTACGAG.

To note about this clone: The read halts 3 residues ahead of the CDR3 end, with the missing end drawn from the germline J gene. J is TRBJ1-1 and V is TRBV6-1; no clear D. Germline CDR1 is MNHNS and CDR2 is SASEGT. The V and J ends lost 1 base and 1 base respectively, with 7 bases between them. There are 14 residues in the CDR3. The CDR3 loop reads CASSEVAGNTEAFF. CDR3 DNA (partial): TGTGCCAGCAGTGAAGTTGCGGGGAACACTGAA.

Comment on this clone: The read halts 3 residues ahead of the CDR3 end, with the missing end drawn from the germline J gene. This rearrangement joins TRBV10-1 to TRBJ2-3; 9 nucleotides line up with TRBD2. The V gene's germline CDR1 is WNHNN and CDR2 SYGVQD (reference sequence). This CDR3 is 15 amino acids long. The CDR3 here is CASSEDSGGLWTQYF. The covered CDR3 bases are TGCGCCAGCAGTGAAGATAGCGGGGGCTTGTGGACG.

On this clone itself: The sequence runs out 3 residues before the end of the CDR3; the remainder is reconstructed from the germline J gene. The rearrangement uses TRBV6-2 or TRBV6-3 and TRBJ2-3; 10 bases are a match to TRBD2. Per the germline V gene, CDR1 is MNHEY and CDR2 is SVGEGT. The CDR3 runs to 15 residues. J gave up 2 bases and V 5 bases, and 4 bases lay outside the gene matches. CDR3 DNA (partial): TGTGCCAGCAGTCCCGGGACTAGCGACACAGATACG. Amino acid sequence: CASSPGTSDTDT. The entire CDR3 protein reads CASSPGTSDTDTQYF.

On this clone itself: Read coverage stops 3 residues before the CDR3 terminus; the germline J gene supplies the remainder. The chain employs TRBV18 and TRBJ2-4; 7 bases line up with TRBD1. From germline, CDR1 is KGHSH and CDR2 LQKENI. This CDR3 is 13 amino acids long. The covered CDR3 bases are TGTGCCAGCTCACCAGACAGGGTGTGGGGT. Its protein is CASSPDRVWG. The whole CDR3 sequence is CASSPDRVWGQYF.

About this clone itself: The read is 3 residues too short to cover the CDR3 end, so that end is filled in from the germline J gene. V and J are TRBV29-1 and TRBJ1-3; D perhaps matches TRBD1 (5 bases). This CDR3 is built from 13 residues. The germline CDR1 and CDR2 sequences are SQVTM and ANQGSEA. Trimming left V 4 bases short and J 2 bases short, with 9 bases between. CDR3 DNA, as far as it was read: TGCAGCGTTGCCGAGACAGCTGGAAACACC. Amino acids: CSVAETAGNT. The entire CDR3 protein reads CSVAETAGNTIYF.

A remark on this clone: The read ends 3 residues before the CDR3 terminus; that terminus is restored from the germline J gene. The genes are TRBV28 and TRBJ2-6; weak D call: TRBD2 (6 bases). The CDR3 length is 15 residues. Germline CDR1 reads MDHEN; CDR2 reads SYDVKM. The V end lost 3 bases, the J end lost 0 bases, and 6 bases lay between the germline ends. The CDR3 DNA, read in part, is TGTGCCAGCAGTTTGGGGGGCTCTGGGGCCAACGTC. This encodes CASSLGGSGANV. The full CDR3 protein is CASSLGGSGANVLTF.

CDR3 residues: CSAQGGRETQYF. CDR3 DNA, as far as it was read: TGCAGTGCTCAGGGGGGCCGTGAGACC. This chain uses TRBV20-1 with TRBJ2-5; possible D gene TRBD1, 7 bases. The CDR3 extends 3 residues past the end of the read, so its final part is completed from the germline J gene. There are 12 residues in the CDR3. V shed 5 bases and J shed 5 bases, with 12 bases lying between them. Germline assignment: CDR1 DFQATT and CDR2 SNEGSKA (reference sequence).

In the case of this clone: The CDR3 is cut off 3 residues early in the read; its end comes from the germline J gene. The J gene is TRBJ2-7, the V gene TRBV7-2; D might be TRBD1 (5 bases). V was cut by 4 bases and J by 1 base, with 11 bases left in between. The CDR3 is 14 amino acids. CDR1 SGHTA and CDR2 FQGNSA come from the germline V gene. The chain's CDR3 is CASSSTDSSYEQYF. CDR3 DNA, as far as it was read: TGTGCCAGCAGCTCTACCGACAGTTCCTACGAG. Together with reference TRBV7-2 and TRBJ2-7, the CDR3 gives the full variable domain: GAGVSQSPSNKVTEKGKDVELRCDPISGHTALYWYRQSLGQGLEFLIYFQGNSAPDKSGLPSDRFSAERTGGSVSTLTIQRTQQEDSAVYLCASSSTDSSYEQYFGPGTRLTVT.

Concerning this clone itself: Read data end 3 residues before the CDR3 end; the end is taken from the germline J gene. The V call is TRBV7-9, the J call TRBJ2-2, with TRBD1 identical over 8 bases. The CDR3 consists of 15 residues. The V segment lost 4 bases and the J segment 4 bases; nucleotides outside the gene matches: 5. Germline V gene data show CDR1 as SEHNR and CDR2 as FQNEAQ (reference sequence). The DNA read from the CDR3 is TGTGCCAGCAGCTCGACAGGGGTAGGCACCGGGGAG. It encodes CASSSTGVGTGE. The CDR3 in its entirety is CASSSTGVGTGELFF.

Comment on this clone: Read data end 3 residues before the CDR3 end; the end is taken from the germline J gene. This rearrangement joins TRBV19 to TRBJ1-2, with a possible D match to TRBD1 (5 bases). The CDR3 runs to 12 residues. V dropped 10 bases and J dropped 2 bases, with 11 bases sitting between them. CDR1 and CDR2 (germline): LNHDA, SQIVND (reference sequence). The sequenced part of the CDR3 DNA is TGTGCCACCGAACGACAGAACTATGGC. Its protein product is CATERQNYG. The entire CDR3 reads CATERQNYGYTF.

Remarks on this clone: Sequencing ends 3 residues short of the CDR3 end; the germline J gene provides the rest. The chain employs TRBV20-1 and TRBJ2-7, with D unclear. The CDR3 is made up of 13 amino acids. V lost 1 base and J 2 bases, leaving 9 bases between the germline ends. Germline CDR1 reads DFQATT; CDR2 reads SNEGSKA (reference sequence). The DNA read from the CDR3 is TGCAGTGCTAGAGGCGGAGAACCCTACGAG. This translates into CSARGGEPYE. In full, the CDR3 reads CSARGGEPYEQYF.

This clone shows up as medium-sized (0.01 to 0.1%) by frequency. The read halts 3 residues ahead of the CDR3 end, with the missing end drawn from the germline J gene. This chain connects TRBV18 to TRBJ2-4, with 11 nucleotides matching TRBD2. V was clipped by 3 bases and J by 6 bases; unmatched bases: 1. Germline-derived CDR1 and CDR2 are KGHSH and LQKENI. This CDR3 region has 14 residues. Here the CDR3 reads CASSPGLAANIQYF. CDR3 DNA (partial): TGTGCCAGCTCACCGGGACTAGCGGCAAACATT.

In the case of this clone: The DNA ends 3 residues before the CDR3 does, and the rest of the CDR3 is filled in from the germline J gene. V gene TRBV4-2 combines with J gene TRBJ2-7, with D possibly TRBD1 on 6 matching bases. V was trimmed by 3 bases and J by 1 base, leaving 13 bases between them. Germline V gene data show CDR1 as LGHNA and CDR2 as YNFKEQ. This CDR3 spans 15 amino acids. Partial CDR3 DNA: TGTGCCAGCAGCCAGTTTCCGGGACATTCCTACGAG. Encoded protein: CASSQFPGHSYE. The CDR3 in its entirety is CASSQFPGHSYEQYF.

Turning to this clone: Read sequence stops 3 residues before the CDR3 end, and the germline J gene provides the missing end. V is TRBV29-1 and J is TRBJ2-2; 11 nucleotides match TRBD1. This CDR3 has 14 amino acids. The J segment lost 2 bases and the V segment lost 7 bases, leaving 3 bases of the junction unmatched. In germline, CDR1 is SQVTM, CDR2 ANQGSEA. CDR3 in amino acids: CSARTGGNTGELFF. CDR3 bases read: TGCAGCGCCCGGACAGGGGGCAACACCGGGGAG.

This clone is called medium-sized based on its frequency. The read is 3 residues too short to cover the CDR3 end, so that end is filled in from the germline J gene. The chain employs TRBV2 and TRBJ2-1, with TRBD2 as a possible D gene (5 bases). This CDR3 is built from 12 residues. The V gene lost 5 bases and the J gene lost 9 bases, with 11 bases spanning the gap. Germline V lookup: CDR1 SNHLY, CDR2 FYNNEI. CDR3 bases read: TGTGCCAGCAGTTTCGCCGAGGGTGAG. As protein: CASSFAEGE. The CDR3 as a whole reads CASSFAEGEQFF. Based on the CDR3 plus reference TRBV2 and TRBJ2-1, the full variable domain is EPEVTQTPSHQVTQMGQEVILRCVPISNHLYFYWYRQILGQKVEFLVSFYNNEISEKSEIFDDQFSVERPDGSNFTLKIRSTKLEDSAMYFCASSFAEGEQFFGPGTRLTVL.

CDR3 DNA (partial): TGCAGCGCCGACCACCCTCGGGGTAACTATGGC. Translated, it gives CSADHPRGNYG. The whole CDR3 region reads CSADHPRGNYGYTF. This chain links TRBV29-1 with TRBJ1-2; D gene uncertain. The read gets to within 3 residues of the CDR3 end, and the germline J gene fills in the rest. Germline V gene lookup returns CDR1 SQVTM and CDR2 ANQGSEA. The V gene lost 7 bases and the J gene lost 1 base, with 16 bases spanning the gap. CDR3 length: 14 amino acids.

The CDR3 bases that were read are TGCGCCAGCAGCTTGCGACAAGGGGGTGCTGAA. It translates to CASSLRQGGAE. The entire CDR3 protein reads CASSLRQGGAEAFF. The rearrangement uses TRBV5-1 and TRBJ1-1; D possibly corresponds to TRBD1 (6 bases). With the read ending 3 residues before the CDR3 end, the germline J gene is used to fill in that end. CDR1 and CDR2 (germline): SGHRS, YFSETQ. The CDR3 sequence is 14 residues long. Trimming cost V 1 base and J 6 bases, with 13 bases left between them.

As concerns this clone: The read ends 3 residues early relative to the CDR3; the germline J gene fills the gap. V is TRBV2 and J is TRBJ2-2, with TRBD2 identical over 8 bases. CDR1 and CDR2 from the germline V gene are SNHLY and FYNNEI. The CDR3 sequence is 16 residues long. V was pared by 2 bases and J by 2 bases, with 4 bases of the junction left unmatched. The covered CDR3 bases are TGTGCCAGCAGTGAATGGTTAGCGGGAAACACCGGGGAG. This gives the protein CASSEWLAGNTGE. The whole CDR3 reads CASSEWLAGNTGELFF.

The CDR3 protein is CASSLAGSGGYGYTF. The covered CDR3 bases are TGTGCCAGCAGCTTGGCGGGATCGGGGGGCTATGGC. The V and J genes are TRBV5-6 and TRBJ1-2, with D perhaps TRBD1 (5 bases). The CDR3 extends 3 residues past the end of the read, so its final part is completed from the germline J gene. V was cut by 0 bases and J by 4 bases, with 13 bases left in between. Germline CDR1 SGHDT, CDR2 YYEEEE. This CDR3 has 15 amino acids.

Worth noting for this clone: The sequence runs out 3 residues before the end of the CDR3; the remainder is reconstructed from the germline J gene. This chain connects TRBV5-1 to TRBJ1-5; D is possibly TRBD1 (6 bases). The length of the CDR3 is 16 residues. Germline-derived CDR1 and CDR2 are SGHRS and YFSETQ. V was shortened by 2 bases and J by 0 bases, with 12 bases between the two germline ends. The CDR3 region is CASSLDGTSSNQPQHF. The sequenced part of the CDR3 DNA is TGCGCCAGCAGCTTAGACGGGACAAGTAGCAATCAGCCC.

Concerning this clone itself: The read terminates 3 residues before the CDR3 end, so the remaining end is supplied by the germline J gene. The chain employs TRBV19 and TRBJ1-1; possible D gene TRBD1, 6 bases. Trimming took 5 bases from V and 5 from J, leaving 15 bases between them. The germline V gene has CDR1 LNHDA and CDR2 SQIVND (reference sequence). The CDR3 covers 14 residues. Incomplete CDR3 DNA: TGTGCCAGTAGTCTGGGACAAATGGGGACTGAA. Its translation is CASSLGQMGTE. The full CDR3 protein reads CASSLGQMGTEAFF.

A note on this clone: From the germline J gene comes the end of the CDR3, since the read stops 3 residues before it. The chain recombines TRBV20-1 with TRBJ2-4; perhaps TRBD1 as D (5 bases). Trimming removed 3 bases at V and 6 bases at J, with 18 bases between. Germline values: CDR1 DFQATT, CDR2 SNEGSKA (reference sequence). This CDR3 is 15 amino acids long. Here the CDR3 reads CSASKAGRDPNIQYF. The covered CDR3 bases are TGCAGTGCTAGCAAAGCAGGCAGGGATCCAAACATT.

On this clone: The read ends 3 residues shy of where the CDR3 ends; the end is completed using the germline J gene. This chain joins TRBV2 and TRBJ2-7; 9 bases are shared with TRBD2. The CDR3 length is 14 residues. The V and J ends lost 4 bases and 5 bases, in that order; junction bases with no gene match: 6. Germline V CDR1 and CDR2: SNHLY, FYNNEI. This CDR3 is CASSGSGGKDEQYF. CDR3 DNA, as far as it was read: TGTGCCAGCAGTGGTAGCGGGGGTAAAGACGAG.

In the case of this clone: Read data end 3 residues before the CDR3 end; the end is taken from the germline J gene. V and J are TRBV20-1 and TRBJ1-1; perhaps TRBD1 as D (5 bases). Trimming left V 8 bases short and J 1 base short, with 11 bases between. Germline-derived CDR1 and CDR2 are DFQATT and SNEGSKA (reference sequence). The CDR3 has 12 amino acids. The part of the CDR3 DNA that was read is TGCAGTCGCTACAGGCCGAACACTGAA. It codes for CSRYRPNTE. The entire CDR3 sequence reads CSRYRPNTEAFF.

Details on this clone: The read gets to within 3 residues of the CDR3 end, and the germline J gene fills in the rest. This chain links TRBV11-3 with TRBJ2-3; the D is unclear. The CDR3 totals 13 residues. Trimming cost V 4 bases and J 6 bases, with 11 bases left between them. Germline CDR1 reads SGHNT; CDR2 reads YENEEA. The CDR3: CASSYSRSDTQYF. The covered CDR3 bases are TGTGCCAGCAGCTACAGCCGGAGTGATACG. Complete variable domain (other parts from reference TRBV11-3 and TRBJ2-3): EAGVVQSPRYKIIEKKQPVAFWCNPISGHNTLYWYLQNLGQGPELLIRYENEEAVDDSQLPKDRFSAERLKGVDSTLKIQPAELGDSAVYLCASSYSRSDTQYFGPGTRLTVL.